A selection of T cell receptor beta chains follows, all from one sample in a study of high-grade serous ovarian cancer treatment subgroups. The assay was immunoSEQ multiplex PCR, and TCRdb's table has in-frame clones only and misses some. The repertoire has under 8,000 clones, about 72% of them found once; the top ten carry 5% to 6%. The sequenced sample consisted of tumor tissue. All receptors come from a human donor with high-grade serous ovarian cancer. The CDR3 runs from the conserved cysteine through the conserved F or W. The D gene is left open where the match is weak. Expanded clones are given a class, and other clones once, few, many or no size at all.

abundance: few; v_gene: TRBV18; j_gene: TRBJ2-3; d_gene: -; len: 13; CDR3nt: TGTGCCAGCTCACCTGACTTTCGAGATACGCAGTATTTT; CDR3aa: CASSPDFRDTQYF
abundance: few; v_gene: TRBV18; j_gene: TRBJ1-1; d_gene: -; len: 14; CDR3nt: TGTGCCAGCTCACCACGTGGCGGCGACACTGAAGCTTTCTTT; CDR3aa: CASSPRGGDTEAFF
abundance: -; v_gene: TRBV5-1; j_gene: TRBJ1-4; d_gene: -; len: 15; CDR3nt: TGCGCCAGCAGCCCCACGGGGGGGGAGAATGAAAAACTGTTTTTT; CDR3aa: CASSPTGGENEKLFF
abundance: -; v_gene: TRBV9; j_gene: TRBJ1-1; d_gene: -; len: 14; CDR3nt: TGTGCCAGCAGCGGGACGGGAAGGAACACTGAAGCTTTCTTT; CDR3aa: CASSGTGRNTEAFF
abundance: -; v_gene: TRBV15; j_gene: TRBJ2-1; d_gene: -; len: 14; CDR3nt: TGTGCCACCAGCTCCGGACTCCTTAGGAATGAGCAGTTCTTC; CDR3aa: CATSSGLLRNEQFF
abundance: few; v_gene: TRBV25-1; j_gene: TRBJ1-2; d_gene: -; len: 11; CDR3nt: TGTGCCAGCAGTGACGGGAATGGCTACACCTTC; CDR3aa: CASSDGNGYTF
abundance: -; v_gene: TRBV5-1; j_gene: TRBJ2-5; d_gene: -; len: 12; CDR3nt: TGCGCCAGCAGCTTGGAACAAGAGACCCAGTACTTC; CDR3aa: CASSLEQETQYF
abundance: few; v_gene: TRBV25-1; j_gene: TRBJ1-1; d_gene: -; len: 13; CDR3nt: TGTGCCAGCAGTATCCAAGTGAACACTGAAGCTTTCTTT; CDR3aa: CASSIQVNTEAFF
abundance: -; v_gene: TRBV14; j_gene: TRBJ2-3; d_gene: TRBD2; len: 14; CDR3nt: TGTGCCAGCAGCCTTGGACTAGCAGCTGATACGCAGTATTTT; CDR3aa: CASSLGLAADTQYF
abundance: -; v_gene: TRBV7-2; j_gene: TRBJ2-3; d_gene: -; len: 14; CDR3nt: TGTGCCAGCAGACCGAGCGGGTACACAGATACGCAGTATTTT; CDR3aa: CASRPSGYTDTQYF
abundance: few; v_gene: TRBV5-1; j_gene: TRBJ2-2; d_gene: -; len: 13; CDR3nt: TGCGCCAGCAGCTTGGTTGTTACCGGGGAGCTGTTTTTT; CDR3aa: CASSLVVTGELFF
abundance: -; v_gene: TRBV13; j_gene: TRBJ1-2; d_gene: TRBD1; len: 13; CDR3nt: TGTGCCAGCAGCCTCCAGGGGGCGCGAGGCTACACCTTC; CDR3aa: CASSLQGARGYTF
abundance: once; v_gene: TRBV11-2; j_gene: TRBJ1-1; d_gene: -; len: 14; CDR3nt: TGTGCCAGCAGCCGTCAACAGGGTAACACTGAAGCTTTCTTT; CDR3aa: CASSRQQGNTEAFF
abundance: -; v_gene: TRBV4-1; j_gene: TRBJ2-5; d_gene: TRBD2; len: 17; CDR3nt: TGCGCCAGCAGCCAAGGACTCGTAGCGGGAGCTCCAGAGACCCAGTACTTC; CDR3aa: CASSQGLVAGAPETQYF
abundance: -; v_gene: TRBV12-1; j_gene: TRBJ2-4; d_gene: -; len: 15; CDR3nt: TGTGCCAGATACAACCGGGGCCAAGCCAAAAACATTCAGTACTTC; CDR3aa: CARYNRGQAKNIQYF
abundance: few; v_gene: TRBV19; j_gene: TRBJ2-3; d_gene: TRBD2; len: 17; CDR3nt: TGTGCCAGTAGTTTCCTGACTAGCGGGAGAACGCCAGATACGCAGTATTTT; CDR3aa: CASSFLTSGRTPDTQYF
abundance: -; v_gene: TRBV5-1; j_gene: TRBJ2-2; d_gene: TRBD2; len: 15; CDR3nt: TGCGCCAGCAGCTCTAGCGGGAAGGACACCGGGGAGCTGTTTTTT; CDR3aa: CASSSSGKDTGELFF
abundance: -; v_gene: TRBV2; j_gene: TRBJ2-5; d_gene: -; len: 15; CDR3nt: TGTGCCAGCAGTCTCCTACTAGGAGCCCGGGAGACCCAGTACTTC; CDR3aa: CASSLLLGARETQYF
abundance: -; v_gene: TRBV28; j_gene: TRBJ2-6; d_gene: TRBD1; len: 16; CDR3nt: TGTGCCAGCAGCCTAACAGGGGGTGCTGGGGCCAACGTCCTGACTTTC; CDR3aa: CASSLTGGAGANVLTF
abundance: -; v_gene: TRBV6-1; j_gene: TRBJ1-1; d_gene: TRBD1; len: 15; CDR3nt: TGTGCCAGCAGCACTGTTACAGGGGGAGGCACTGAAGCTTTCTTT; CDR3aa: CASSTVTGGGTEAFF
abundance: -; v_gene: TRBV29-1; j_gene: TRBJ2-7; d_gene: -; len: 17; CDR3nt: TGCAGCGTAGTCCCGGTGGATCAACTTGGGTTATTCTGCGAGCAGTACTTC; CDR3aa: CSVVPVDQLGLFCEQYF
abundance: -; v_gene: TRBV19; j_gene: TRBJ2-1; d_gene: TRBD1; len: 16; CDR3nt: TGTGCCAGTAGCCCACTCGGACAGGAGACAAACAATGAGCAGTTCTTC; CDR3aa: CASSPLGQETNNEQFF
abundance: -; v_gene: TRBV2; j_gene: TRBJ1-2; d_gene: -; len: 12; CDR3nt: TGTGCCAGCAGTCGGGACAAGGGCGACTACACCTTC; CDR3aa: CASSRDKGDYTF
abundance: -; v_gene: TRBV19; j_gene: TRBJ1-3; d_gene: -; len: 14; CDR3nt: TGTGCCACCTCGAGGGGGACACCCGGAAACACCATATATTTT; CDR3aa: CATSRGTPGNTIYF
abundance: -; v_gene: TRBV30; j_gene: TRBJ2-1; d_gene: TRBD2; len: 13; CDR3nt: TGTGCCCTGGGGACTAGCTCCTACAATGAGCAGTTCTTC; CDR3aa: CALGTSSYNEQFF
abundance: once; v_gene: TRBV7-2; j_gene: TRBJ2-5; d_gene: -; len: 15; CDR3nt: TGTGCCAGCAGCTTACGCGGGCAGGGTGCGGAGACCCAGTACTTC; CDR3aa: CASSLRGQGAETQYF
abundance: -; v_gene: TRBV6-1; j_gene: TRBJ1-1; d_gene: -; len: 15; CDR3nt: TGTGCCAGCCTTGTGATAGCTCTCGACCTGAGCGAAGCTTTCTTT; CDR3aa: CASLVIALDLSEAFF
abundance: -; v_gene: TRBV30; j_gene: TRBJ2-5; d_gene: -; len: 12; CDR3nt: TGTGCCTCACGCCGACACCCCGAGACCCAGTACTTC; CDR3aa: CASRRHPETQYF
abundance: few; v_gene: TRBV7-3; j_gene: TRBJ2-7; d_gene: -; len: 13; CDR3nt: TGTGCCAGCAGCCCCTCGGCCAGGGCGAGGCAGTACTTC; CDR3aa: CASSPSARARQYF
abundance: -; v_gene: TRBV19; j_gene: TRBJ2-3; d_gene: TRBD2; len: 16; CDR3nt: TGTGCCAGTAGTATAGTCGGGGGGACCAGCACAGATACGCAGTATTTT; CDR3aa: CASSIVGGTSTDTQYF
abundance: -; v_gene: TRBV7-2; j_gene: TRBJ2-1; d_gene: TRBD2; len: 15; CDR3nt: TGTGCCAGCAGCCTAGGGACTAGCTCCTACAATGAGCAGTTCTTC; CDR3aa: CASSLGTSSYNEQFF
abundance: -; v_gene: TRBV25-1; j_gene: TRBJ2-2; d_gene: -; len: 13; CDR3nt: TGTGCCAGCAGTGACCCTCTAGCGGGGGAGCTGTTTTTT; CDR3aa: CASSDPLAGELFF
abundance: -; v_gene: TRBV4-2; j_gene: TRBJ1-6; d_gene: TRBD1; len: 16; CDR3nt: TGTGCCAGCAGCCAAGTTGACAGGGGAGGACAATCACCCCTCCACTTT; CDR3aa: CASSQVDRGGQSPLHF
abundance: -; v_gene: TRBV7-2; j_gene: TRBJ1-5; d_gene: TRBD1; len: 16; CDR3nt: TGTGCCAGCAGCCTCACCGGGACAGGGGCGACTCAGCCCCAGCATTTT; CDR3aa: CASSLTGTGATQPQHF
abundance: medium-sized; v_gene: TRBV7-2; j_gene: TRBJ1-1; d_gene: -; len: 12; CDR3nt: TGTGCCAGCAGCAACAGGGCCCCTGAAGCTTTCTTT; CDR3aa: CASSNRAPEAFF
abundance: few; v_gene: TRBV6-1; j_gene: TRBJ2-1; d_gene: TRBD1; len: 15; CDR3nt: TGTGCCAGCAGTGAGGGCAGGGGGACGTTCAATGAGCAGTTCTTC; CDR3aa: CASSEGRGTFNEQFF
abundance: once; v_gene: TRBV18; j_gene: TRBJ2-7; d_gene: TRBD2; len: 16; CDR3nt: TGTGCCAGCTCACCGTTCCTAGCGGGAGGCGCCTACGAGCAGTACTTC; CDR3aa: CASSPFLAGGAYEQYF
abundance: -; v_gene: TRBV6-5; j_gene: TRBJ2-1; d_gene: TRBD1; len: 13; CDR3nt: TGTGCCAGCACCCGGACAGGGGGCAATGAGCAGTTCTTC; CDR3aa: CASTRTGGNEQFF
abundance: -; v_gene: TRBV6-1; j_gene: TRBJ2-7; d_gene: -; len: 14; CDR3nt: TGTGCCAGCAGTGTCCAGGGGCTTACCTACGAGCAGTACTTC; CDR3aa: CASSVQGLTYEQYF
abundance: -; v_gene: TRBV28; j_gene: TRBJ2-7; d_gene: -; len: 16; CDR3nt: TGTGCCAGCAGGTTAGGAGATTGGACAACACTTGGTCAGCAGTACTTC; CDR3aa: CASRLGDWTTLGQQYF
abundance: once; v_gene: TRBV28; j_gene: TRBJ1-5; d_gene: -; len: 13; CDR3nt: TGTGCCACCGGGGGGGGGCGGAATCAGCCCCAGCATTTT; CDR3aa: CATGGGRNQPQHF
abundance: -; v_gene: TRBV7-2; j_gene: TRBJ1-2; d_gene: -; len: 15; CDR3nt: TGTGCCAGCAGCTTACTCCGTGGAAACTACTATGGCTACACCTTC; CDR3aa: CASSLLRGNYYGYTF
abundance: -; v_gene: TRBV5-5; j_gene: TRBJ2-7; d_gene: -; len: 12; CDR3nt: TGTGCCAGCAGCCCTAACCCCTACGAGCAGTACTTC; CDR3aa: CASSPNPYEQYF
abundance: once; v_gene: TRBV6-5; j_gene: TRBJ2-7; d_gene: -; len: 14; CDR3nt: TGTGCCAGCAGTCCCCAGGGGGGCGTCTACGAGCAGTACTTC; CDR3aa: CASSPQGGVYEQYF
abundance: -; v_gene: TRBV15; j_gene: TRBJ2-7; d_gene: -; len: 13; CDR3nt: TGTGCCACCAGCAGGGCTGTGGGCTACGAGCAGTACTTC; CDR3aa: CATSRAVGYEQYF
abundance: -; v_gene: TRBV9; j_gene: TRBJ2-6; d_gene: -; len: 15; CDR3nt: TGTGCCAGCAGCCCCCGGAGAACTGGGGCCAACGTCCTGACTTTC; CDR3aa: CASSPRRTGANVLTF
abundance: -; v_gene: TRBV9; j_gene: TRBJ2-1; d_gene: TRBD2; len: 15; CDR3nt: TGTGCCAGCAGCGTTAGCGGGACGCCCTACAATGAGCAGTTCTTC; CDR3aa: CASSVSGTPYNEQFF
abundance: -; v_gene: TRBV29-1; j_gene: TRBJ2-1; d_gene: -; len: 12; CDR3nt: TGCAGCGTTGAAGTAACTCGGCAGGAGCAGTTCTTC; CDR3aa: CSVEVTRQEQFF
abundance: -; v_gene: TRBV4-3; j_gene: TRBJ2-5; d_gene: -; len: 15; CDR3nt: TGCGCCAGCAGCCAAGAGGGCGGGTACCAAGAGACCCAGTACTTC; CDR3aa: CASSQEGGYQETQYF
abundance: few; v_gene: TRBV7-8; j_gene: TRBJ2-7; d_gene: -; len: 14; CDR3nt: TGTGCCAGCAGCCCACAGGAGGGGGTCTACGAGCAGTACTTC; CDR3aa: CASSPQEGVYEQYF
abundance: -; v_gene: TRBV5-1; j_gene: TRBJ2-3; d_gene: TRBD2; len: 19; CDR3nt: TGCGCCAGCAGCTTGTTCGGGACTAGCGGGAGGTCCAGCACAGATACGCAGTATTTT; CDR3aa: CASSLFGTSGRSSTDTQYF
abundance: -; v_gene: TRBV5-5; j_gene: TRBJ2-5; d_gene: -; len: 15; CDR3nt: TGTGCCAGCACCCTCCGAGGGGGGACAGAAGAGACCCAGTACTTC; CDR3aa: CASTLRGGTEETQYF
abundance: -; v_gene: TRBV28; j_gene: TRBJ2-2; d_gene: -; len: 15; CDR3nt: TGTGCCAGCAGTTTAAAACTAGCTGGAGCCGGGGAGCTGTTTTTT; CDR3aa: CASSLKLAGAGELFF
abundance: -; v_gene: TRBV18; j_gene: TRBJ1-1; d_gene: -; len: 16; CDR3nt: TGTGCCAGCTCACCACCGGTATTGCGTGGAAGCACTGAAGCTTTCTTT; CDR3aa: CASSPPVLRGSTEAFF